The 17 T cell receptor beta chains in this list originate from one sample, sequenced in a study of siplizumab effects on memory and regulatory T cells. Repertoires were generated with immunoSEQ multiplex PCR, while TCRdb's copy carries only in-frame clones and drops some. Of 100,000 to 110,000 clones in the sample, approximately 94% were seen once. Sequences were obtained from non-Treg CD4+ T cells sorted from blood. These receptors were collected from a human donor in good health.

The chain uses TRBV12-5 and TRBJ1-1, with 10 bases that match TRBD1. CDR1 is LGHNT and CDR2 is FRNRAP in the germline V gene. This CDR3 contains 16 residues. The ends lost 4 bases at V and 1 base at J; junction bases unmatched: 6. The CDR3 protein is CASGSGQGLGNTEAFF. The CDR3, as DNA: TGTGCTAGTGGTTCGGGACAGGGGCTAGGGAACACTGAAGCTTTCTTT.

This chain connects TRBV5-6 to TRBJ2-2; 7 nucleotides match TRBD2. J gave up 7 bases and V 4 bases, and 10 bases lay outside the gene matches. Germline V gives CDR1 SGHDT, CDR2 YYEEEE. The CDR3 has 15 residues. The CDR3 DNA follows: TGTGCCAGCAGCCTGCGACTAGCTATGGGCGGGGAGCTGTTTTTT. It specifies CASSLRLAMGGELFF.

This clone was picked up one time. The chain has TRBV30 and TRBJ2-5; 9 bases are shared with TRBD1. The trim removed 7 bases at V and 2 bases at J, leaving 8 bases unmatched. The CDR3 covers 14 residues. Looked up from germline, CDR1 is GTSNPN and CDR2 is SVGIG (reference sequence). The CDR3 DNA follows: TGTGCCTCTACGTGGACAGGGGCACAAGAGACCCAGTACTTC. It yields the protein CASTWTGAQETQYF.

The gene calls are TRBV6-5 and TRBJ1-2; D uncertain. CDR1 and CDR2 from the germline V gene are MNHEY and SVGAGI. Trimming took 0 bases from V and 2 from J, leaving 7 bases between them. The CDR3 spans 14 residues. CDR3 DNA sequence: TGTGCCAGCAGTTACTCTGGCAGGAACTATGGCTACACCTTC. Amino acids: CASSYSGRNYGYTF.

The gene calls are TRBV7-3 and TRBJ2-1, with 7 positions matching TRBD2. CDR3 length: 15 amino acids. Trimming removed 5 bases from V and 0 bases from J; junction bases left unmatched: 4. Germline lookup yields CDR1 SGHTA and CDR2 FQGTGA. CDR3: CASSPQRGSYNEQFF. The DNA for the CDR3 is TGTGCCAGCAGCCCCCAGCGGGGCTCCTACAATGAGCAGTTCTTC.

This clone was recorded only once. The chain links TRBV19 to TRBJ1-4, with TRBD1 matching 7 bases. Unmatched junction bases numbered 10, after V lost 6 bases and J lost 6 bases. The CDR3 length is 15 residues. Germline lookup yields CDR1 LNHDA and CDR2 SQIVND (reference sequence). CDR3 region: CASSPPTGLDEKLFF. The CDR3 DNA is TGTGCCAGTAGCCCACCGACAGGGTTGGATGAAAAACTGTTTTTT.

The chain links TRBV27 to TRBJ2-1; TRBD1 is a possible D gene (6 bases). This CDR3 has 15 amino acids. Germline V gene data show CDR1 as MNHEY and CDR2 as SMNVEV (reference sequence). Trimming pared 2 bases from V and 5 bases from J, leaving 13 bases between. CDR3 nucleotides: TGTGCCAGCAGTTTACAAGGGACAATCCACAATGAGCAGTTCTTC. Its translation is CASSLQGTIHNEQFF.

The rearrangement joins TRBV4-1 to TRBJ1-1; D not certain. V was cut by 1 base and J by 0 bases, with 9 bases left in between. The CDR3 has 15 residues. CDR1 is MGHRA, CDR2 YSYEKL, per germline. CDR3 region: CASSQGPQMNTEAFF. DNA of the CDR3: TGCGCCAGCAGCCAAGGCCCCCAGATGAACACTGAAGCTTTCTTT.

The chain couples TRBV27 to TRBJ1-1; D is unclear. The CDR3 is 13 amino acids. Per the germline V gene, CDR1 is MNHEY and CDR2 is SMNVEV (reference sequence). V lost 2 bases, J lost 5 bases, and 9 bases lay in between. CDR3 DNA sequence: TGTGCCAGCAGTTTACAAGTAAGGACTGAAGCTTTCTTT. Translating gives CASSLQVRTEAFF.

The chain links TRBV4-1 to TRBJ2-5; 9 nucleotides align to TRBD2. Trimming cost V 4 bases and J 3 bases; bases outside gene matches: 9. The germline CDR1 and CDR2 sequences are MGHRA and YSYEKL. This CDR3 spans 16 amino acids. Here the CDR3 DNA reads TGCGCCAGCAGCCGCGCGTCTAGCGGGGAGAAAGAGACCCAGTACTTC. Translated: CASSRASSGEKETQYF.

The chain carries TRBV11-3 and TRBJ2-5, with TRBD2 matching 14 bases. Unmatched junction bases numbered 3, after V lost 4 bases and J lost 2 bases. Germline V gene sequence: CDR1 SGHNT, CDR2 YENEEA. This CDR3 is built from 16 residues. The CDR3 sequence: CASSWGLAGAQETQYF. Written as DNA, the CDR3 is TGTGCCAGCAGCTGGGGACTAGCGGGAGCACAAGAGACCCAGTACTTC.

DNA of the CDR3: TGTGCCAGCAGCTTGACAAGGGAGCAGTACTTC. Its protein is CASSLTREQYF. V usage is TRBV11-2 and J usage is TRBJ2-7, with D hard to call. The germline V gene has CDR1 SGHAT and CDR2 FQNNGV. The CDR3 is 11 amino acids. V was cut by 3 bases and J by 7 bases, with 7 bases left in between.

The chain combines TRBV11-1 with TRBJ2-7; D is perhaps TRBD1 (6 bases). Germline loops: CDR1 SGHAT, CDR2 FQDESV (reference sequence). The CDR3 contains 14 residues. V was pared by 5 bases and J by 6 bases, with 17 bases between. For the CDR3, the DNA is TGTGCCAGCAGCGTCCGGGACACCCGTGCCGAGCAGTACTTC. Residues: CASSVRDTRAEQYF.

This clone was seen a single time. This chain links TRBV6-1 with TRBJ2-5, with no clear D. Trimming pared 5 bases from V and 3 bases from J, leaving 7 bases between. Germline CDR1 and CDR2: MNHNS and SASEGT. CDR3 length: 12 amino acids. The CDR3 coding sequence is TGTGCCAGCAGTTTCTGGGAAGAGACCCAGTACTTC. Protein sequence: CASSFWEETQYF.

CDR3 region: CASSPPDTRGVKAFF. The DNA for the CDR3 is TGTGCCAGCTCACCTCCGGACACAAGGGGAGTAAAAGCTTTCTTT. This chain links TRBV18 with TRBJ1-1; tentatively, D is TRBD1 (5 bases). This CDR3 is built from 15 residues. Germline CDR1 KGHSH, CDR2 LQKENI. The V gene lost 3 bases and the J gene lost 9 bases, with 20 bases spanning the gap.

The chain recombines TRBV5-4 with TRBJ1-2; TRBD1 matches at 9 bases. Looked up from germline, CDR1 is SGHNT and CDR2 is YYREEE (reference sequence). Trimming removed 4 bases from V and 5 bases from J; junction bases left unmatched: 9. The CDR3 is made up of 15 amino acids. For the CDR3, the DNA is TGTGCCAGCAGCGGAGGACAGGGGACGATATATGGCTACACCTTC. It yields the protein CASSGGQGTIYGYTF.

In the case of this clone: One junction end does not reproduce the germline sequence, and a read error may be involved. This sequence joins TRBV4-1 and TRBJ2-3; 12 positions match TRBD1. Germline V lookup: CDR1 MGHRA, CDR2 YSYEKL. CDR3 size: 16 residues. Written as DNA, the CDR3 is TGCGCCAACAGCCAACCGGGGACAGGGGGCGCGGATACGCAGTATTTT. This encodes CANSQPGTGGADTQYF.